This T cell receptor beta chain appears in the sequencing data of a study of Graves' ophthalmopathy and Graves' hyperthyroidism. Points on this clonotype: A read error is possible here, since a much larger clone lies one base away.

As the template, RNA transcripts were used to amplify TCR beta CDR3 regions. The authors performed first-round RT-PCR with HTBI primers and then a second-round multiplex PCR. One entry per CDR3 protein, called by TCRdb with MiXCR from the multiplex PCR reads. Of 660,000 or so distinct CDR3 sequences in the sample, over 40% were seen once. Orbital computed tomography, together with clinical symptoms, serum thyroxine, TRAb and thyroid ultrasound, was used for diagnosis. Germline CDR1 LNHDA, CDR2 SQIVND (reference sequence). The germline V and J ends were trimmed by 3 bases and 8 bases, with 7 bases remaining between them. CDR3 length: 12 amino acids.

The receptor was derived from an adult man with Graves' ophthalmopathy. The sample taken for sequencing was peripheral blood. V usage is TRBV19 and J usage is TRBJ1-4; unclear D gene. In DNA form, the CDR3 reads TGTGCCAGTAGTATGGAGAGGGAAAAACTGTTTTTT. This encodes CASSMEREKLFF.